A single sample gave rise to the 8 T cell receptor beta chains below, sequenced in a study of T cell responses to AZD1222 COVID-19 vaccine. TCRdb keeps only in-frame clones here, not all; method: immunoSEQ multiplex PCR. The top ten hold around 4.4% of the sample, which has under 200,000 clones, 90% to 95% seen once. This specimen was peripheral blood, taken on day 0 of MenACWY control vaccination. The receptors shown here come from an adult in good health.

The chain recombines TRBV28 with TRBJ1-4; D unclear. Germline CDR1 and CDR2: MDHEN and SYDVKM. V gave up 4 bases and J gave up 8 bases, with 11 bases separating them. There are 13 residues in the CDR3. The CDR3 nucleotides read TGTGCCAGCAGTTGGGCTGGAAGAGAAAAACTGTTTTTT. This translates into CASSWAGREKLFF.

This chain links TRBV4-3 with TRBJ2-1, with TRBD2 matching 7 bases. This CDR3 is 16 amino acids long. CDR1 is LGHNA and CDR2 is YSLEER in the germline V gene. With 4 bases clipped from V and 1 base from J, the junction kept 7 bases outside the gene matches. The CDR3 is CASSPKGGFSYNEQFF. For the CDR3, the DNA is TGCGCCAGCAGCCCGAAGGGAGGGTTTTCCTACAATGAGCAGTTCTTC.

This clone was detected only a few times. The chain's CDR3 is CASQRQFNYGYTF. The CDR3, as DNA: TGTGCCAGCCAGAGACAGTTTAACTATGGCTACACCTTC. The chain joins TRBV28 to TRBJ1-2; D perhaps matches TRBD1 (5 bases). Germline loops: CDR1 MDHEN, CDR2 SYDVKM. Deletions cut 8 bases from V and 1 base from J, with 11 bases between. CDR3 length: 13 amino acids.

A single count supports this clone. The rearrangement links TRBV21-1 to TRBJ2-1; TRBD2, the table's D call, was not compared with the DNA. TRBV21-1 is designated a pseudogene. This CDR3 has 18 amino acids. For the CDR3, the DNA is TGTGCCAGCAGCAAAGGGCGATGCGAGGCTGAGGACTACAATGAGCAGTTCTTC. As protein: CASSKGRCEAEDYNEQFF.

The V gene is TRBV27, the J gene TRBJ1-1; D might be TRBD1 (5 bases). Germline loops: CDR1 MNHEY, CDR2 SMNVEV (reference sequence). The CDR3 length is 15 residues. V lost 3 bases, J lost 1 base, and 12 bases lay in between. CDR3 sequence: CASSFGGPPNTEAFF. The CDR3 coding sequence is TGTGCCAGCAGTTTCGGGGGACCGCCGAACACTGAAGCTTTCTTT.

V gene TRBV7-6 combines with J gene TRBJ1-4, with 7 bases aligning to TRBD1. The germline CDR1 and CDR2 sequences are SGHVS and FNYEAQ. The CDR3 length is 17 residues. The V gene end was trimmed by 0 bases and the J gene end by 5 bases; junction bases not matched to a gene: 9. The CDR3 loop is CASSLALPGGGNEKLFF. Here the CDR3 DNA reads TGTGCCAGCAGCTTAGCGCTTCCAGGGGGTGGAAATGAAAAACTGTTTTTT.

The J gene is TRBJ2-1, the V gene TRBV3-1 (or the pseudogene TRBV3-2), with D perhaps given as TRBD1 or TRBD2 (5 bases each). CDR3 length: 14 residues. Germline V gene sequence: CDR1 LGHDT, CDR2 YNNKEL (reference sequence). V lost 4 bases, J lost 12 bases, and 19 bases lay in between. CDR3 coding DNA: TGTGCCAGCAGCCTTAGGGGCCGAGGTGGGGGGCAGTTCTTC. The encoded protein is CASSLRGRGGGQFF.

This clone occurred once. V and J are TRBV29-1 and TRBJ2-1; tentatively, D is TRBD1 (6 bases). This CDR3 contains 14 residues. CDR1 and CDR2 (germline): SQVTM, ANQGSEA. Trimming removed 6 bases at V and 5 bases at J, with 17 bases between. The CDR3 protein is CSVPGQGLNNEQFF. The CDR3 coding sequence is TGCAGCGTCCCCGGGCAGGGGCTAAACAATGAGCAGTTCTTC.